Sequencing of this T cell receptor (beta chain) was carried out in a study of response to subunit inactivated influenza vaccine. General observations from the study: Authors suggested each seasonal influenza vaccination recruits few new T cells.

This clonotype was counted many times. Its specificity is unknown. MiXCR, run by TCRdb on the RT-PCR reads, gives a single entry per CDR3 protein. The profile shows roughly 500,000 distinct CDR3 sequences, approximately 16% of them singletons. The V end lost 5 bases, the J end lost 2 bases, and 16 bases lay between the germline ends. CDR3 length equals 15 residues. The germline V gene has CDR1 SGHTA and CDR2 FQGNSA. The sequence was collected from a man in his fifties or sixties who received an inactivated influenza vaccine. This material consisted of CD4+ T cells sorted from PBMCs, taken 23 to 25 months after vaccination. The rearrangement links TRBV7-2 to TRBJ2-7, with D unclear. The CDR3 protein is CASSPGLAGTYEQYF. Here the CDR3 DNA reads TGTGCCAGCAGCCCGGGTTTGGCTGGCACCTACGAGCAGTACTTC.